The 6 T cell receptor beta chains in this list originate from one sample, sequenced in a study of blood T cell repertoires in COVID-19. Sequencing used immunoSEQ multiplex PCR; TCRdb keeps in-frame clones, though not all of them. The data show some 490,000 clones, over 75% seen once. The specimen sequenced was peripheral blood. These TCRs come from a human donor in a cohort sampled during active COVID-19.

The rearrangement links TRBV7-8 to TRBJ1-1; perhaps TRBD1 as D (6 bases). CDR3 size: 17 residues. V was clipped by 7 bases and J by 0 bases, with 21 bases between them. CDR1 is SGHVS and CDR2 is FQNEAQ in the germline V gene. CDR3 bases: TGTGCCAGCATCTCTTTGGCGGGGGCGGCCATGAACACTGAAGCTTTCTTT. Translation: CASISLAGAAMNTEAFF.

This clone was detected only a few times. The chain carries TRBV11-2 and TRBJ2-7, with 10 bases aligning to TRBD1. CDR3 length equals 14 residues. CDR1 SGHAT and CDR2 FQNNGV come from the germline V gene. V gave up 7 bases and J gave up 7 bases; unmatched junction bases: 10. The CDR3 spells CASNPGTGVGEQYF. The CDR3 DNA reads as TGTGCCAGCAACCCCGGGACAGGGGTGGGGGAGCAGTACTTC.

V is TRBV10-3 and J is TRBJ1-2, with TRBD1 identical over 7 bases. Germline assignment: CDR1 ENHRY and CDR2 SYGVKD. Trimming removed 3 bases from V and 0 bases from J; junction bases left unmatched: 7. CDR3 length equals 16 residues. CDR3 protein: CAISEVGTVPNYGYTF. In DNA form, the CDR3 reads TGTGCCATCAGTGAAGTAGGGACAGTTCCTAACTATGGCTACACCTTC.

The rearrangement uses TRBV7-8 and TRBJ2-3, with 8 nucleotides matching TRBD2. The junction had 3 bases not matched to a gene; V was cut back by 1 base and J by 0 bases. CDR1 is SGHVS, CDR2 FQNEAQ, per germline. The CDR3 contains 16 residues. The CDR3 region is CASSLVAGRSTDTQYF. CDR3 nucleotides: TGTGCCAGCAGCTTAGTAGCGGGAAGGAGCACAGATACGCAGTATTTT.

This sequence joins TRBV3-1 (or the pseudogene TRBV3-2) and TRBJ2-7; D gene unclear. CDR3 length: 12 amino acids. Germline V gene sequence: CDR1 LGHDT, CDR2 YNNKEL (reference sequence). The ends were cut back, 1 base at V and 5 bases at J, with 6 bases in the middle. CDR3 nucleotide sequence: TGTGCCAGCAGCCAAGTGGGCAACGAGCAGTACTTC. Translation: CASSQVGNEQYF.

The V gene is TRBV30, the J gene TRBJ2-2; 9 bases map to TRBD2. Per the germline V gene, CDR1 is GTSNPN and CDR2 is SVGIG (reference sequence). With 0 bases clipped from V and 8 bases from J, the junction kept 13 bases outside the gene matches. This CDR3 has 17 residues. For the CDR3, the DNA is TGTGCCTGGAGTGTTCTACGGACTAGCGCGAACATGGGGGAGCTGTTTTTT. Protein: CAWSVLRTSANMGELFF.